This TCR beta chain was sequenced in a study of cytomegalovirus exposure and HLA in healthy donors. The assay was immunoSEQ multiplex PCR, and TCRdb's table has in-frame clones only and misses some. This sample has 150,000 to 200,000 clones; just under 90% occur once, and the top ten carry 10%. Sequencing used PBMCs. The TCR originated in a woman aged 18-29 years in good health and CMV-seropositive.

CDR3 sequence (DNA): TGTGCCAGCTCACCAGAGGCAGGGGGCCAGCCCCAGCATTTT. Its protein product is CASSPEAGGQPQHF. The rearrangement uses TRBV18 and TRBJ1-5, with TRBD1 matching 8 bases. The germline V gene encodes CDR1 KGHSH and CDR2 LQKENI. Trimming took 2 bases from V and 7 from J; bases not matched to a gene: 4. The CDR3 is made up of 14 amino acids.